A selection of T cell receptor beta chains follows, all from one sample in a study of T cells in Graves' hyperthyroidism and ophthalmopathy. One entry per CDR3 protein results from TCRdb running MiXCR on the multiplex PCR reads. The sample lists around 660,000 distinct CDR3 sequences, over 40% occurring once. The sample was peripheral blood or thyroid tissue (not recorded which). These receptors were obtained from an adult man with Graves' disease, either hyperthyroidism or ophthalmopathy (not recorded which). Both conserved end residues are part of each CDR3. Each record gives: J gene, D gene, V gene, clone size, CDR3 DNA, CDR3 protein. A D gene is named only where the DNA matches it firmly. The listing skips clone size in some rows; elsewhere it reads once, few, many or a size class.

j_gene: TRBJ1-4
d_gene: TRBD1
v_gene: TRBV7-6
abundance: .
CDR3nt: TGTGTCAACAGGGGAGCTAATGAAAAACTGTTTTTT
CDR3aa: CVNRGANEKLFF

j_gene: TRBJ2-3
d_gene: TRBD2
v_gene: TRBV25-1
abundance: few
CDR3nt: TGTGCCAGCAGTGTTGCGGGAGGACGCACAGATACGCAGTATTTT
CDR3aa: CASSVAGGRTDTQYF

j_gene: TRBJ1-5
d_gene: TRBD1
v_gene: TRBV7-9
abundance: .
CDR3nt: TGTGCCAGCAGCTCGTATAGACAGGGAGAGCGAGAGACCCAGCATTTT
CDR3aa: CASSSYRQGERETQHF

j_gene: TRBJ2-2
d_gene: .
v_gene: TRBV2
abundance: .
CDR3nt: TGTGCCAGCAGCTCCCTTGACATCACCGGGGAGCTGTTTTTT
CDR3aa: CASSSLDITGELFF

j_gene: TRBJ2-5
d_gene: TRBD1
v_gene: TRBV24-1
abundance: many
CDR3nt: TGTGCCAGCGGGACAGGGGGAGAAGAGACCCAGTACTTC
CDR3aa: CASGTGGEETQYF

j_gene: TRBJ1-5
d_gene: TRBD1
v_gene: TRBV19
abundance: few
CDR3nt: TGTGCCAGTAGTATAAACAGGGGCCCGCCCCAGCATTTT
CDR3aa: CASSINRGPPQHF

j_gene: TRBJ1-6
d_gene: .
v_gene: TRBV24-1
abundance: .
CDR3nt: TGTGCCACCAGCCCCGGACAGCGGGCTAATTCACCCCTCCACTTT
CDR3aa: CATSPGQRANSPLHF

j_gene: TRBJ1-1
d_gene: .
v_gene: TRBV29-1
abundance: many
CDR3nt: TGCAGCGTGGTAGGGGTTTCCCCTGAAGCTTTCTTT
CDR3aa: CSVVGVSPEAFF

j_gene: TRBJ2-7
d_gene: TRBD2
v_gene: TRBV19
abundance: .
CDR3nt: TGTGCCAGCAGCCTCTTTAGCGGGGGACCCTACGAGCAGTACTTC
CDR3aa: CASSLFSGGPYEQYF

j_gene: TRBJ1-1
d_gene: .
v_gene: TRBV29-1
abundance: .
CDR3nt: TGCAGCGTCAATCAGGGGAGAGCTTTCTTT
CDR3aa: CSVNQGRAFF

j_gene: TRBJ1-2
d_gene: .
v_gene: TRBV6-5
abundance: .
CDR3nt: TGTGCCAGCAGTTCCCCGTCGTCCCATATCTATGGCTACACCTTC
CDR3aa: CASSSPSSHIYGYTF

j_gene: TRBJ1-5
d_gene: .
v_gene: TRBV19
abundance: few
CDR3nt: TGTGCCAGTAGTATGACCCAGGGACGCTACAATCAGCCCCAGCATTTT
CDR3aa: CASSMTQGRYNQPQHF

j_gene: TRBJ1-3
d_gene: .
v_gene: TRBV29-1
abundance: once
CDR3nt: TGCAGCGTTGAAGGAGACCGGGACACCATATATTTT
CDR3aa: CSVEGDRDTIYF

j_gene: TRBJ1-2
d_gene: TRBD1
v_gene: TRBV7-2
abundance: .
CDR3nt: TGTGCCAGCCATACAGGGGGAAGGGACTATGGCTACACCTTC
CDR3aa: CASHTGGRDYGYTF

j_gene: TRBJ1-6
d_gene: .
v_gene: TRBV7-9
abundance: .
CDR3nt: TGTGCCAGCAGCTCGAACCGGGACAATTCACCCCTCCACTTT
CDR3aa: CASSSNRDNSPLHF

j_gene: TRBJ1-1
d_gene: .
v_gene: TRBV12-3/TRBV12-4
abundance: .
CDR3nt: TGTGCCAGCAGTCCGCAGAGGGTTGGACACTTGAACACTGAAGCTTTCTTT
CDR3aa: CASSPQRVGHLNTEAFF

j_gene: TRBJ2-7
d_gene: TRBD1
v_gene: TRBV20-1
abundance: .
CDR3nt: TGCAGTGCTAGAGGGGCAGGGGGTGACGAGCAGTACTTC
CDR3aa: CSARGAGGDEQYF

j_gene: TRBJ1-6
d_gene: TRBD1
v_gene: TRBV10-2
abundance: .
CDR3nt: TGCGTCAGCTCAGGGGGCAGTTCACCCCTCCACTTT
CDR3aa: CVSSGGSSPLHF

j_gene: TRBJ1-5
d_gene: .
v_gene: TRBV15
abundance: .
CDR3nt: TGTGCCACCAGCAGAGGGGACAACCGGGCTAAGGACGGCCTCAATCAGCCCCAGCATTTT
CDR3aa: CATSRGDNRAKDGLNQPQHF

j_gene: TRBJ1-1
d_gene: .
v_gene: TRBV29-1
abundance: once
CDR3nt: TGCAGCGTTGAAGATTACCCCCTGGGGGTCCAGGACTTTCTTGGAGCTTTCTTT
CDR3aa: CSVEDYPLGVQDFLGAFF

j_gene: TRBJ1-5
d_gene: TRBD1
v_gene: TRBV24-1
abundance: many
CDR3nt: TGTGCCACCAGTGACCCGGGACAGATCAATCAGCCCCAGCATTTT
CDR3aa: CATSDPGQINQPQHF

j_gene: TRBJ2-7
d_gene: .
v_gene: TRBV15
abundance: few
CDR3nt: TGTGCCACCAGCAGAGGGAGGGGCAGCTACGAGCAGTACTTC
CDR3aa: CATSRGRGSYEQYF